This TCR beta chain was identified during a study of cytomegalovirus exposure and HLA in healthy donors. Findings and limits, study-wide: Overall, 164 TCR beta chains were annotated as cytomegalovirus-associated.

The PCR made use of 60 Vbeta and 13 Jbeta primers. The protocol was immunoSEQ multiplex PCR, while the TCRdb copy is restricted to in-frame clones and leaves out a portion. The data contain about 97,000 clones, around 81% of them singletons. As to this clone: No antigen is known for it. The same CDR3 can be traced to other DNA sequences in this sample.

Deletions cut 6 bases from V and 4 bases from J, with 9 bases between. Germline V lookup: CDR1 MDHEN, CDR2 SYDVKM. The CDR3 totals 12 residues. Sequences were obtained from PBMCs. This chain connects TRBV28 to TRBJ1-2; possibly TRBD1 for D (5 bases). This clonotype was obtained from a man aged 35-49 years in good health and CMV-seropositive. The CDR3 DNA is TGTGCCAGCAGCCTCCAGGGCTATGGCTACACCTTC. Its translation is CASSLQGYGYTF.